The present entry profiles one T cell receptor beta chain with its context. Its antigen is unidentified. The read comes to an end 3 residues before the CDR3 does, leaving the germline J gene to fill in the end. Assay used: immunoSEQ multiplex PCR; TCRdb lists only in-frame clones, some missing. This sample's table has 40,000 to 45,000 clones. These data come from a study of T cells in women clearing cervical HPV infection. Whole-study findings and limits: Effector/memory and HPV-specific T cells were not isolated, and association timing is unknown. Cases carried less TRBV6-7 than controls: roughly 0.11% versus 0.16%.

V lost 7 bases, J lost 4 bases, and 7 bases lay in between. The length of the CDR3 is 12 residues. Germline loops: CDR1 MNHEY, CDR2 SVGEGT. Prevalent HPV16 infections were excluded; only incident single HPV16 infections included. This clonotype originated in a woman between 18 and 69 years old with a cervical HPV16 infection that either progressed to CIN3+ or cleared (not recorded which). The sequenced material came from blood buffy coat. This rearrangement joins TRBV6-2 or TRBV6-3 to TRBJ2-2, with D uncertain. The CDR3 region is CASTDFTGELFF. CDR3 bases read: TGTGCCAGCACTGACTTCACCGGGGAG.